This entry lists 14 T cell receptor beta chains sequenced from one sample in a study of shared clonotypes between healthy human individuals (dated by TCRdb to 2019 to 2021). The library was made by the immunoSEQ multiplex PCR assay. TCRdb obtained this table from immuneACCESS and retained in-frame rearrangements with V and J assigned. These tables miss some clones; where compared with another copy, unresolved V genes account for less than half of the shortfall, and the remainder is unexplained. The sample profile shows millions of clones; 85% to 95% of them were found once. Under 0.15% of the sample belongs to the ten largest clones. Sequencing was done on a sample of naive CD4+ T cells sorted from blood. The meaning of the sample's cell subset or site label: CD45RA+ positively selected. These receptors all stem from a man younger than 30 in good health.

V usage is TRBV11-2 and J usage is TRBJ2-3; a weak D match, TRBD2 (5 bases). The V and J ends lost 2 bases and 2 bases respectively, with 8 bases between them. Per the germline V gene, CDR1 is SGHAT and CDR2 is FQNNGV. CDR3 length equals 14 residues. The CDR3 reads CASSLTSYTDTQYF. DNA for the CDR3: TGTGCCAGCAGCTTAACTAGTTACACAGATACGCAGTATTTT.

The chain is built from TRBV6-5 and TRBJ2-6; D is possibly TRBD1 (6 bases). Germline CDR1 is MNHEY and CDR2 is SVGAGI. V shed 9 bases and J shed 2 bases, with 11 bases lying between them. The CDR3 contains 14 residues. The CDR3 nucleotides read TGTGCCAGTGGAACAGGGACTGGGGCCAACGTCCTGACTTTC. Its protein product is CASGTGTGANVLTF.

Points on this clone: At one end the junction does not follow the germline gene, possibly because of a read error. The V gene is TRBV20-1, the J gene TRBJ2-1; D ambiguous. Germline CDR1 DFQATT, CDR2 SNEGSKA (reference sequence). CDR3 length equals 11 residues. The CDR3 DNA follows: TGCAATGCTAGAGATTTGGGGGAGCAGTTCTTC. Translated, it gives CNARDLGEQFF.

The chain is built from TRBV21-1 and TRBJ2-1; TRBD1, as called in the table, went unchecked against the DNA. TRBV21-1 is a recognized pseudogene. CDR3 size: 17 residues. The chain's CDR3 is CASSEGGPGQSYNEQFF. In DNA, the CDR3 is TGTGCCAGCAGCGAAGGGGGACCGGGACAGTCTTACAATGAGCAGTTCTTC.

The chain recombines TRBV11-2 with TRBJ2-5; tentatively, D is TRBD1 (6 bases). Germline loops: CDR1 SGHAT, CDR2 FQNNGV. The CDR3 spans 15 residues. V was clipped by 0 bases and J by 1 base, with 9 bases between them. The CDR3 bases are TGTGCCAGCAGCTTAGACGGGACAACCCAAGAGACCCAGTACTTC. Translation: CASSLDGTTQETQYF.

This rearrangement joins TRBV28 to TRBJ2-7; 9 bases map to TRBD2. V lost 6 bases, J lost 3 bases, and 6 bases stayed unmatched. The CDR3 contains 14 residues. Per germline, CDR1 MDHEN and CDR2 SYDVKM. This CDR3 is CASRGGSGGYEQYF. CDR3 DNA sequence: TGTGCCAGCAGGGGGGGTAGCGGGGGCTACGAGCAGTACTTC. The variable domain in full, with the rest retrieved from reference TRBV28 and TRBJ2-7, is DVKVTQSSRYLVKRTGEKVFLECVQDMDHENMFWYRQDPGLGLRLIYFSYDVKMKEKGDIPEGYSVSREKKERFSLILESASTNQTSMYLCASRGGSGGYEQYFGPGTRLTVT.

V usage is TRBV11-3 and J usage is TRBJ2-5; TRBD2 aligns across 14 bases. This CDR3 is 18 amino acids long. CDR1 is SGHNT and CDR2 is YENEEA in the germline V gene. Trimming cost V 5 bases and J 4 bases; bases outside gene matches: 12. The CDR3 reads CASSQNRGTSGGGETQYF. DNA of the CDR3: TGTGCCAGCAGCCAAAACCGGGGGACTAGCGGGGGTGGAGAGACCCAGTACTTC.

V usage is TRBV19 and J usage is TRBJ1-5; D ambiguous. The length of the CDR3 is 16 residues. Germline CDR1 and CDR2: LNHDA and SQIVND (reference sequence). Trimming cost V 4 bases and J 3 bases, with 16 bases left between them. CDR3 coding DNA: TGTGCCAGTAGTAATTTGGGCAGGAAATACAATCAGCCCCAGCATTTT. Encoded protein: CASSNLGRKYNQPQHF.

Of note for this clone: The same CDR3 arises from other DNA sequences in this sample as well. The chain carries TRBV11-2 and TRBJ2-5, with D uncertain. The CDR3 is 13 residues long. The germline gives CDR1 SGHAT, CDR2 FQNNGV. V lost 1 base and J lost 2, with 5 bases in between. In DNA form, the CDR3 reads TGTGCCAGCAGCTTAGGACGGCAAGAGACCCAGTACTTC. This gives the protein CASSLGRQETQYF.

CDR3 sequence reads: CATSQGAFSANYGYTF. CDR3 sequence (DNA): TGTGCCACCAGCCAAGGGGCCTTCAGCGCCAACTATGGCTACACCTTC. This chain links TRBV15 with TRBJ1-2, with D maybe TRBD1 (5 bases). Germline loops: CDR1 LNHNV, CDR2 YYDKDF (reference sequence). The CDR3 is made up of 16 amino acids. Trimming left V 5 bases short and J 2 bases short, with 18 bases between.

In DNA, the CDR3 is TGTGCCAGCAGCCCCCGAGTAGGGATCACCGGGGAGCTGTTTTTT. It codes for CASSPRVGITGELFF. The rearrangement links TRBV7-9 to TRBJ2-2, with D uncertain. The V gene's germline CDR1 is SEHNR and CDR2 FQNEAQ (reference sequence). Trimming stripped 5 bases from V and 4 bases from J, with 14 bases between. This CDR3 region has 15 residues.

The V call is TRBV6-6, the J call TRBJ2-2; D gene unclear. Germline V CDR1 and CDR2: MNHNY, SVGAGI (reference sequence). V dropped 4 bases and J dropped 3 bases, with 6 bases sitting between them. The CDR3 is made up of 13 amino acids. The CDR3 spells CASSFTYTGELFF. CDR3 DNA sequence: TGTGCCAGCAGTTTTACTTACACCGGGGAGCTGTTTTTT.

This clone was seen more than once but under ten times. V is TRBV19 and J is TRBJ1-5; a possible D gene is TRBD1 (6 bases). CDR3 length equals 13 residues. V dropped 8 bases and J dropped 4 bases, with 12 bases sitting between them. Germline values: CDR1 LNHDA, CDR2 SQIVND (reference sequence). CDR3 sequence (DNA): TGTGCCAGTGAACAGGGTCTAAATCAGCCCCAGCATTTT. Its protein is CASEQGLNQPQHF.

V gene TRBV28 combines with J gene TRBJ2-3, with 8 bases matching TRBD1. The germline gives CDR1 MDHEN, CDR2 SYDVKM. The V and J ends lost 6 bases and 1 base, in that order; junction bases with no gene match: 6. CDR3 length equals 15 residues. The CDR3 DNA follows: TGTGCCAGCAGAGGGACAGGTTGGGGCACAGATACGCAGTATTTT. Its protein is CASRGTGWGTDTQYF.